The 10 T cell receptor beta chains below all came from one sample that was sequenced in a study of blood T cells in healthy people across ages. Next came a second PCR, run for roughly 6 to 11 cycles, which used a sample-barcoded 5' primer along with a J-beta primer mix. Using its own MiXCR run on the 5' RACE reads, TCRdb lists one record per CDR3 protein. Here the sample spans a few hundred thousand distinct CDR3 sequences, roughly a quarter being singletons. This sample was also put to use in a study of T cells of mothers and their children.

The sequencing sample was made of blood. These TCRs come from a boy between 2 and 15 years old in good health.

The chain couples TRBV6-6 to TRBJ2-3; no reliable D call. The CDR3 covers 14 residues. Germline V lookup: CDR1 MNHNY, CDR2 SVGAGI (reference sequence). Trimming pared 2 bases from V and 1 base from J, leaving 7 bases between. DNA for the CDR3: TGTGCCAGCAGTTACGGGAAGGGCACAGATACGCAGTATTTT. It codes for CASSYGKGTDTQYF.

This chain joins TRBV7-6 and TRBJ1-6; unclear D gene. CDR1 and CDR2 (germline): SGHVS, FNYEAQ. This CDR3 spans 17 amino acids. Trimming left V 5 bases short and J 5 bases short, with 19 bases between. This chain's CDR3 is CASSRRQPGANNSPLHF. CDR3 coding DNA: TGTGCCAGCAGCCGACGCCAACCGGGAGCCAATAATTCACCCCTCCACTTT.

This clonotype has a handful of counts. The chain has TRBV7-2 and TRBJ2-2, with no clear D. Germline CDR1 and CDR2: SGHTA and FQGNSA. Trimming shortened V by 1 base and J by 5 bases, and 11 bases separated the two germline ends. The CDR3 has 15 amino acids. CDR3 loop: CASSLGSVRTGELFF. Written as DNA, the CDR3 is TGTGCCAGCAGCTTAGGATCAGTGAGGACCGGGGAGCTGTTTTTT.

The chain is built from TRBV9 and TRBJ2-1, with TRBD2 matching over 8 bases. Trimming took 0 bases from V and 0 from J; bases not matched to a gene: 5. This CDR3 is 17 amino acids long. Germline V gives CDR1 SGDLS, CDR2 YYNGEE. The CDR3 DNA reads TGTGCCAGCAGCGTAGGCAGCGGGGGCCGCTCCTACAATGAGCAGTTCTTC. This translates into CASSVGSGGRSYNEQFF.

This clonotype turned up a few times. This CDR3 is CSVLTDLSNIQYF. CDR3 nucleotides: TGCAGCGTTCTAACAGACCTTTCAAACATTCAGTACTTC. The chain links TRBV29-1 to TRBJ2-4; no clear D. V was pared by 5 bases and J by 6 bases, with 14 bases between. Germline loops: CDR1 SQVTM, CDR2 ANQGSEA. This CDR3 has 13 amino acids. Filled out from reference TRBV29-1 and TRBJ2-4, the complete variable domain reads SAVISQKPSRDICQRGTSLTIQCQVDSQVTMMFWYRQQPGQSLTLIATANQGSEATYESGFVIDKFPISRPNLTFSTLTVSNMSPEDSSIYLCSVLTDLSNIQYFGAGTRLSVL.

This sequence joins TRBV10-1 and TRBJ2-1; 8 nucleotides line up with TRBD2. The CDR3 covers 17 residues. With 7 bases clipped from V and 5 bases from J, the junction kept 16 bases outside the gene matches. Germline loops: CDR1 WNHNN, CDR2 SYGVQD (reference sequence). The CDR3 coding sequence is TGCGCCAGCAAGGTTCAGCGGGAGAATTTTAAACACAATGAGCAGTTCTTC. Translation: CASKVQRENFKHNEQFF.

Only a few counts were recorded for this clonotype. The rearrangement uses TRBV5-1 and TRBJ2-6; possibly TRBD2 for D (10 bases). Looked up from germline, CDR1 is SGHRS and CDR2 is YFSETQ. V lost 0 bases, J lost 5 bases, and 27 bases lay in between. The CDR3 sequence is 21 residues long. For the CDR3, the DNA is TGCGCCAGCAGCTTGGGGACAGGGGTTAGCGGGAGGACGAGTTGGGCCAACGTCCTGACTTTC. This sequence encodes CASSLGTGVSGRTSWANVLTF.

In its sample, this clonotype was seen a few times. This rearrangement joins TRBV12-3 or TRBV12-4 to TRBJ1-2, with a tentative D call TRBD1 (5 bases). The CDR3 extends over 14 amino acids. The V end was cut by 2 bases, the J end by 7 bases, with 14 bases between. Here the CDR3 DNA reads TGTGCCAGCAGTTTAATATTGGGGCCGACTGGCTACACCTTC. This codes for CASSLILGPTGYTF.

The genes are TRBV11-2 and TRBJ2-1, with TRBD2 matching over 7 bases. Trimming took 6 bases from V and 8 from J; bases not matched to a gene: 19. The CDR3 runs to 17 residues. Germline CDR1 is SGHAT and CDR2 is FQNNGV. The CDR3 nucleotides read TGTGCCAGCAGTCTGGGTCGGGGGGTTGGTATGGCGGATGAGCAGTTCTTC. Translation: CASSLGRGVGMADEQFF. Full variable domain (outside the CDR3, taken from reference TRBV11-2 and TRBJ2-1): EAGVAQSPRYKIIEKRQSVAFWCNPISGHATLYWYQQILGQGPKLLIQFQNNGVVDDSQLPKDRFSAERLKGVDSTLKIQPAKLEDSAVYLCASSLGRGVGMADEQFFGPGTRLTVL.

The CDR3 region has the DNA TGTGCCAGCAGCTTGGCAGGGTCCCGCGAGCAGTACTTC. The encoded protein is CASSLAGSREQYF. J is TRBJ2-7 and V is TRBV5-5, with D maybe TRBD1 (5 bases). The germline V gene has CDR1 SGHKS and CDR2 YYEKEE (reference sequence). Trimming removed 0 bases at V and 6 bases at J, with 10 bases between. The CDR3 has 13 amino acids.